This TCR beta chain originates from a study of T-cell reconstitution after alpha-beta-depleted transplantation in children. Study conclusions and caveats: Diversity and T-cell counts at one year after transplant derived mostly from new T cells. Expanded graft clones numbering several hundred reportedly gave rise to alpha-beta T cells about two months after transplant.

CDR1 and CDR2 (germline): MGHDK, SYGVNS. V shed 8 bases and J shed 1 base, with 11 bases lying between them. This CDR3 has 14 amino acids. A word on this clonotype: As yet, its antigen is unknown.

Construction of the TCRbeta library involved unique molecular identifiers. Using its own MiXCR run on the PCR reads, TCRdb lists one record per CDR3 protein. The table shows 780,000 or so distinct CDR3 sequences, with 16% occurring only once. Sample: PBMCs, mostly from graft donor cells, taken 360 days after TCRalphabeta/CD19-depleted stem cell transplant. This receptor was obtained from a male patient between 10 and 17 years old who had a stem cell transplant for acute lymphoblastic leukemia, so the T cells may come from the graft donor. The chain couples TRBV25-1 to TRBJ2-2; D might be TRBD1 or TRBD2, each matching 5 bases. The CDR3 region is CASGGPLNTGELFF. Written as DNA, the CDR3 is TGTGCCAGCGGGGGACCGCTGAACACCGGGGAGCTGTTTTTT.